This T cell receptor beta chain comes out of a study of T cell clones after liver transplantation. The ends were cut back, 10 bases at V and 5 bases at J, with 14 bases in the middle. CDR1 SGHNT and CDR2 YENEEA come from the germline V gene. The CDR3 runs to 13 residues. The repertoire was sequenced with immunoSEQ multiplex PCR; TCRdb's copy has only in-frame clones and lacks some. The sample holds 70,000 or so clones, nearly 95% seen once. V is TRBV11-3 and J is TRBJ2-2, with D possibly matching TRBD2 (6 bases). This clonotype was sampled from a human patient who received a liver transplant. These T cells may partly come from the graft donor. Sequencing used CD4+ T cells from blood, obtained approximately 26 months after liver transplant. DNA for the CDR3: TGTGCCACGAAGGAGGGAAGGACCGGGGAGCTGTTTTTT. This sequence encodes CATKEGRTGELFF.